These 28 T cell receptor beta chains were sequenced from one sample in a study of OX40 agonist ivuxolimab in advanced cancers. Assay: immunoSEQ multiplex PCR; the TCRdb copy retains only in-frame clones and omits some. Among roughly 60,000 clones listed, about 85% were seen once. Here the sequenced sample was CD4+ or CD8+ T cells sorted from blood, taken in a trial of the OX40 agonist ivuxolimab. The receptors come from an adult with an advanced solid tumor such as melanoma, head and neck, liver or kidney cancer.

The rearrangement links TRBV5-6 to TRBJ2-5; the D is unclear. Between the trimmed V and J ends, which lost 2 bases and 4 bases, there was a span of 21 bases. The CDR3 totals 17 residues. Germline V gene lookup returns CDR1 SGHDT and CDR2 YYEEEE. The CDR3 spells CASSLGTLGRSAETQYF. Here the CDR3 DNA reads TGTGCCAGCAGCTTAGGAACGTTGGGCAGGTCGGCAGAGACCCAGTACTTC.

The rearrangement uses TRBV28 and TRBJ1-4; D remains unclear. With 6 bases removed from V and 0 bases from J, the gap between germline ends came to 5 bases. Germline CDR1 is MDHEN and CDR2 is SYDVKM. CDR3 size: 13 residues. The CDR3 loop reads CASSFATNEKLFF. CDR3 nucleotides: TGTGCCAGCAGCTTTGCAACTAATGAAAAACTGTTTTTT.

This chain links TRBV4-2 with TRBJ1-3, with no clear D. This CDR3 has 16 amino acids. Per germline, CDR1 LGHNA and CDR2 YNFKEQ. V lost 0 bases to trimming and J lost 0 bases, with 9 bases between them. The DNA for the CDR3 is TGTGCCAGCAGCCAAGATGGGCATTTCTCTGGAAACACCATATATTTT. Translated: CASSQDGHFSGNTIYF.

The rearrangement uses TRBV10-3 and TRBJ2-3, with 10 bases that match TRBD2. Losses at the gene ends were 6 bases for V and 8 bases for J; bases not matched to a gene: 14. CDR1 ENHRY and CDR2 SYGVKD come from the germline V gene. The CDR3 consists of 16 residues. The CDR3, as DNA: TGTGCCATCAGAACGGGGGGGACTAGCGTTGCCGGTACGCAGTATTTT. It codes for CAIRTGGTSVAGTQYF.

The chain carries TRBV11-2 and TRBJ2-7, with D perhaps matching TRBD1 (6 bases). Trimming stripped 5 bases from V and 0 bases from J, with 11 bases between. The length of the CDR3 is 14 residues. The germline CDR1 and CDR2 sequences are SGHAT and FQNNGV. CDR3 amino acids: CASSRDTSSYEQYF. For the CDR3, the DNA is TGTGCCAGCAGCCGGGACACCTCCTCCTACGAGCAGTACTTC.

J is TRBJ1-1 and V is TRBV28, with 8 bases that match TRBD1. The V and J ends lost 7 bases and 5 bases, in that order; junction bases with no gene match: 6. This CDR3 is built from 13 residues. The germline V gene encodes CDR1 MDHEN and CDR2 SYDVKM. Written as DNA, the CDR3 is TGTGCCAGCACGCAGGGGGCGAGTACTGAAGCTTTCTTT. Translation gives CASTQGASTEAFF.

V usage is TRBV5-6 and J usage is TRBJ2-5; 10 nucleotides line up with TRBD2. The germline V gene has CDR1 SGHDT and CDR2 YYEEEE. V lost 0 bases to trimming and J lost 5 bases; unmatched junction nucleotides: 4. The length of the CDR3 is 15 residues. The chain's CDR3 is CASSLGSAGGETQYF. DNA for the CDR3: TGTGCCAGCAGCTTGGGTTCAGCGGGGGGGGAGACCCAGTACTTC.

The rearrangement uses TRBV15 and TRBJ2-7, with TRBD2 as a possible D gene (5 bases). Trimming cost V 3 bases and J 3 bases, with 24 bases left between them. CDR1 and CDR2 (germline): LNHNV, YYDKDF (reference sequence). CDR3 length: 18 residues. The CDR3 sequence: CATSRDVREGGSIYEQYF. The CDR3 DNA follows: TGTGCCACCAGCAGGGACGTTCGCGAGGGCGGGTCCATCTACGAGCAGTACTTC.

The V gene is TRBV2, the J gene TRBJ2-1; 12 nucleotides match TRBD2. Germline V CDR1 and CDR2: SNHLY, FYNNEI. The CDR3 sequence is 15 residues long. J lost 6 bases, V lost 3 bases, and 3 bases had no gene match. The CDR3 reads CASSERTSGINEQFF. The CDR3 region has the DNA TGTGCCAGCAGTGAGAGGACTAGCGGGATCAATGAGCAGTTCTTC.

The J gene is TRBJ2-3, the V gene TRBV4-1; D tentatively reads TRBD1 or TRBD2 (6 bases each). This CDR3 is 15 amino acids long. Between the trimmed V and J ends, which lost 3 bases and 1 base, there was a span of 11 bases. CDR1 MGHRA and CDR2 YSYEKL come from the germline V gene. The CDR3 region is CASSQEGHRTDTQYF. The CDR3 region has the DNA TGCGCCAGCAGCCAGGAGGGACACCGCACAGATACGCAGTATTTT.

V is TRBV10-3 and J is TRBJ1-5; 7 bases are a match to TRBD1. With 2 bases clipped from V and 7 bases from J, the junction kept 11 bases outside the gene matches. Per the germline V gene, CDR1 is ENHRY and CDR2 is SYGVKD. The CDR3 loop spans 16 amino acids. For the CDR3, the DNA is TGTGCCATCAGTGAGGGGGGGACAGTTGGGGCCCAGCCCCAGCATTTT. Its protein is CAISEGGTVGAQPQHF.

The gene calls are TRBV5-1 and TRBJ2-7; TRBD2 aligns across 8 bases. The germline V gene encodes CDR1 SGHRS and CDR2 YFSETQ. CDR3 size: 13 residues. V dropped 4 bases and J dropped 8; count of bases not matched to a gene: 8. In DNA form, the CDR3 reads TGCGCCAGCAGCCCGGGACTAGAGGCACAGCAGTACTTC. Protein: CASSPGLEAQQYF.

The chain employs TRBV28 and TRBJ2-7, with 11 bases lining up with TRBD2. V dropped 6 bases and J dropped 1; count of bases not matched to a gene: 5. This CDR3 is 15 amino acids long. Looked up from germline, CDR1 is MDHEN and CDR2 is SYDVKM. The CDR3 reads CASRLAGGESYEQYF. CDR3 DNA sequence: TGTGCCAGCAGGCTAGCGGGAGGAGAGTCCTACGAGCAGTACTTC.

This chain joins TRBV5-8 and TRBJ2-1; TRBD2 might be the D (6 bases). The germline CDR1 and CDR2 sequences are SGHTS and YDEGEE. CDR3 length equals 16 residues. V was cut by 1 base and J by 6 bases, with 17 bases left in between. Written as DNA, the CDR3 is TGTGCCAGCAGCTTGTTGACTAGTTGGGTTTCCAATGAGCAGTTCTTC. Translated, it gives CASSLLTSWVSNEQFF. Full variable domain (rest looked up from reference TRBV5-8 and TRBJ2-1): EAGVTQSPTHLIKTRGQQATLRCSPISGHTSVYWYQQALGLGLQFLLWYDEGEERNRGNFPPRFSGRQFPNYSSELNVNALELEDSALYLCASSLLTSWVSNEQFFGPGTRLTVL.

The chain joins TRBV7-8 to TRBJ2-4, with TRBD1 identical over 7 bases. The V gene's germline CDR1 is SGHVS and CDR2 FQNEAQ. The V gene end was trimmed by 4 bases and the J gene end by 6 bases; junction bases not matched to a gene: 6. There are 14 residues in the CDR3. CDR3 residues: CASSYRRTGNIQYF. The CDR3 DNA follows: TGTGCCAGCAGCTATCGTCGGACAGGAAACATTCAGTACTTC.

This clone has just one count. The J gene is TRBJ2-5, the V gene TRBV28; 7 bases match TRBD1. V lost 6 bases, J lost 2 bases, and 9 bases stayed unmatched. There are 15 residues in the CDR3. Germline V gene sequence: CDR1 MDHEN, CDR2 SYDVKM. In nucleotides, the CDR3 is TGTGCCAGCAGCCTGGGACAGCAGAGACAAGAGACCCAGTACTTC. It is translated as CASSLGQQRQETQYF.

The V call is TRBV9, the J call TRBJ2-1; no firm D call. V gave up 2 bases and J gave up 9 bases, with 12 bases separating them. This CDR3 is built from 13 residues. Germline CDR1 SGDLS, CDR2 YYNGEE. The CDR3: CASSVLGSGEQFF. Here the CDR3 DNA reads TGTGCCAGCAGCGTCTTGGGATCGGGTGAGCAGTTCTTC.

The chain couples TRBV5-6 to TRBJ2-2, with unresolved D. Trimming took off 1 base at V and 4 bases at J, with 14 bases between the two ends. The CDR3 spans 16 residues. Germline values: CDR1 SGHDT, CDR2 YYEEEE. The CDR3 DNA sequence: TGTGCCAGCAGCTTGTTTGGGAATAAGGGCACCGGGGAGCTGTTTTTT. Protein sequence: CASSLFGNKGTGELFF.

The CDR3 loop reads CASSAAGYGTNEKLFF. The CDR3, as DNA: TGTGCCAGTAGTGCCGCGGGCTATGGAACTAATGAAAAACTGTTTTTT. This chain links TRBV19 with TRBJ1-4; D is undetermined. V was pared by 5 bases and J by 1 base, with 14 bases between. Germline values: CDR1 LNHDA, CDR2 SQIVND (reference sequence). CDR3 length: 16 residues.

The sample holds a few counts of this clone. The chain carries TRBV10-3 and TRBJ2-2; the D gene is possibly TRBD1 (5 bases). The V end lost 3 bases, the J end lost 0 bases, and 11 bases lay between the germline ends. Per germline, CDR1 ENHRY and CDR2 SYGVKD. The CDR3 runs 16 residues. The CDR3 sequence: CAISDQGYPNTGELFF. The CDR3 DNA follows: TGTGCCATCAGTGACCAGGGTTACCCGAACACCGGGGAGCTGTTTTTT.

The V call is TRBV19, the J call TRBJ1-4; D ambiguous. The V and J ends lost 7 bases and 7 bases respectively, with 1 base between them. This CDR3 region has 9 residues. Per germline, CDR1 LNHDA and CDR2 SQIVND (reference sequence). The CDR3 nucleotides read TGTGCCAGTATTGAAAAACTGTTTTTT. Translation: CASIEKLFF.

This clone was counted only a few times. The CDR3 DNA reads as TGTGCCAGCAGTGAATGGGGCATCCAAGAGACCCAGTACTTC. Translation: CASSEWGIQETQYF. The gene calls are TRBV25-1 and TRBJ2-5, with a weak D call TRBD1 (5 bases). Germline CDR1 and CDR2: MGHDK and SYGVNS. Deletions cut 1 base from V and 1 base from J, with 7 bases between. The CDR3 runs 14 residues.

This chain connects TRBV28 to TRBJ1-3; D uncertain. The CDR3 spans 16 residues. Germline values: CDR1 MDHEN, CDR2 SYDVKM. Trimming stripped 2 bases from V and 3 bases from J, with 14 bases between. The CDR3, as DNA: TGTGCCAGCAGTTTAAGGGTGTTGGGATTTGGAAACACCATATATTTT. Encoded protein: CASSLRVLGFGNTIYF. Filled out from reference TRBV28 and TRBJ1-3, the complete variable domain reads DVKVTQSSRYLVKRTGEKVFLECVQDMDHENMFWYRQDPGLGLRLIYFSYDVKMKEKGDIPEGYSVSREKKERFSLILESASTNQTSMYLCASSLRVLGFGNTIYFGEGSWLTVV.

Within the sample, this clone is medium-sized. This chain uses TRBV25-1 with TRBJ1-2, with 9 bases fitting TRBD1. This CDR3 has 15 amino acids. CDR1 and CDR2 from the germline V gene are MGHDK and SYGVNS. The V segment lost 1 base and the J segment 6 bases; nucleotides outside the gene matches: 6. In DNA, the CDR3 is TGTGCCAGCAGTGAATCCCCGGACAGGGGCGATGGCTACACCTTC. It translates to CASSESPDRGDGYTF.

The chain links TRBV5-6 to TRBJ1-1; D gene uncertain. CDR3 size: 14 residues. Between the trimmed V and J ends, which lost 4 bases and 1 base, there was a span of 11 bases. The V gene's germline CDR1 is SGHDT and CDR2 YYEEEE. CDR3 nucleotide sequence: TGTGCCAGCAGCAGAAGGGCGTCGAACACTGAAGCTTTCTTT. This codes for CASSRRASNTEAFF.

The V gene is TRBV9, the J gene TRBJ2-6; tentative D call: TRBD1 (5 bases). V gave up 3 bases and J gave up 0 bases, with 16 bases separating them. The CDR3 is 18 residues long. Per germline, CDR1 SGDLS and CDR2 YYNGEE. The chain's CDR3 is CASSAPRQKVSGANVLTF. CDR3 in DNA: TGTGCCAGCAGCGCCCCGAGACAGAAAGTCTCTGGGGCCAACGTCCTGACTTTC.

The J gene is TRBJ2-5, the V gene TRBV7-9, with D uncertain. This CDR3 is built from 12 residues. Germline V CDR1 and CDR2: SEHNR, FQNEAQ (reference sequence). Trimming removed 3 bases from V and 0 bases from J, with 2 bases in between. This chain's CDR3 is CASSFYQETQYF. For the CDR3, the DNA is TGTGCCAGCAGCTTCTACCAAGAGACCCAGTACTTC. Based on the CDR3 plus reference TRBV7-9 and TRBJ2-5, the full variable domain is DTGVSQNPRHKITKRGQNVTFRCDPISEHNRLYWYRQTLGQGPEFLTYFQNEAQLEKSRLLSDRFSAERPKGSFSTLEIQRTEQGDSAMYLCASSFYQETQYFGPGTRLLVL.

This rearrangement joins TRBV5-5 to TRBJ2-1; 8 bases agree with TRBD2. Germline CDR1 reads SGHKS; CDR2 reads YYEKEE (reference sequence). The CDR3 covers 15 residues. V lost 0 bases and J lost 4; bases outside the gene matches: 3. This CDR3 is CASSLATSAYNEQFF. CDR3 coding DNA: TGTGCCAGCAGCTTGGCGACTAGCGCTTACAATGAGCAGTTCTTC.